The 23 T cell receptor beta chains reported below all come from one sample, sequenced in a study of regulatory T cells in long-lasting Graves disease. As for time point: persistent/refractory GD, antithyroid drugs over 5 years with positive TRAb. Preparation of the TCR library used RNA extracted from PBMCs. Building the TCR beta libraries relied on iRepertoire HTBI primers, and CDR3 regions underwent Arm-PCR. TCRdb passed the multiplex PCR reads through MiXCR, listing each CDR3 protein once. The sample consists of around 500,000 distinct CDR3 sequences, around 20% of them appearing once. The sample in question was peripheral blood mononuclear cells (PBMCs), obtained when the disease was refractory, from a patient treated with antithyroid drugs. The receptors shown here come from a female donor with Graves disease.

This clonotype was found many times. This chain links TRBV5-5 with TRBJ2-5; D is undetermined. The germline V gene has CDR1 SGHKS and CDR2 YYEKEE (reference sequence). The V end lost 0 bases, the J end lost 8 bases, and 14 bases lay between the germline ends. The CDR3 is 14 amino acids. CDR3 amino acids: CASSLGWSEVTQYF. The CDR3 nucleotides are TGTGCCAGCAGCTTGGGTTGGAGTGAAGTAACCCAGTACTTC.

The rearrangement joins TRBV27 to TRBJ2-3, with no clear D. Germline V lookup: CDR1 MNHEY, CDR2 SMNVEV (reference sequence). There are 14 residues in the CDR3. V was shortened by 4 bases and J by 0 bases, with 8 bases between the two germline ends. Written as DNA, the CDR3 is TGTGCCAGCAGTTACGAGGACAGCACAGATACGCAGTATTTT. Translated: CASSYEDSTDTQYF.

The DNA of the CDR3 is TGTGCCAGCCGGTACGGGACAGGAGCCTACGAGCAGTACTTC. Translated, it gives CASRYGTGAYEQYF. The chain is built from TRBV12-3 or TRBV12-4 and TRBJ2-7; 8 bases map to TRBD1. Trimming took 8 bases from V and 2 from J; bases not matched to a gene: 8. The CDR3 runs 14 residues.

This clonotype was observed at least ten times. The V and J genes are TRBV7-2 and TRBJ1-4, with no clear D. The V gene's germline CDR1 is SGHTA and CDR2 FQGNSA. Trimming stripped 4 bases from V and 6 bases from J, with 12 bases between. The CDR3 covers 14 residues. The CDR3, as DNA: TGTGCCAGCAGCTCGGGCAGGTTCGATGAAAAACTGTTTTTT. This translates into CASSSGRFDEKLFF.

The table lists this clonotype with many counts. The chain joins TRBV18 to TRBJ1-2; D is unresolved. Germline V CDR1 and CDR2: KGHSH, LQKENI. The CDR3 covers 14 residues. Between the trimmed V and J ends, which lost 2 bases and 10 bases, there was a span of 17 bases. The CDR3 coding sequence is TGTGCCAGCTCACCATCCTATCTTGCACAGTTCTACACCTTC. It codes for CASSPSYLAQFYTF.

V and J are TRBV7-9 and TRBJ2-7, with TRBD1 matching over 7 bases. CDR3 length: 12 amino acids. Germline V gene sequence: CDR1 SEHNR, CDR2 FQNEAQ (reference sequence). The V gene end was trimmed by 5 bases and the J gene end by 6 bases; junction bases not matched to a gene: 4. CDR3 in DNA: TGTGCCAGCAGCCCGACAGGGATCGAGCAGTACTTC. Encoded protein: CASSPTGIEQYF.

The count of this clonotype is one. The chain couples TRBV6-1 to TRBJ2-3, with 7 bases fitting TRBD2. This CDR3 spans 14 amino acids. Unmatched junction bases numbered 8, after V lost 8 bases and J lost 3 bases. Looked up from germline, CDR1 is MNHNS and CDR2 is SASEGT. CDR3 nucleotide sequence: TGTGCCAGCGCTAACGGGGGGTTGACAGATACGCAGTATTTT. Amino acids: CASANGGLTDTQYF.

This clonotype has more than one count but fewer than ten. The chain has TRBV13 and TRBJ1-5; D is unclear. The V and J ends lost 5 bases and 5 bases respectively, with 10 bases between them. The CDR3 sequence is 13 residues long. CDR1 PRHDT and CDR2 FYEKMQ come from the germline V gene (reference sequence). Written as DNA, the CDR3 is TGTGCCAGCAGCGCAGCCCCAGATCAGCCCCAGCATTTT. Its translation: CASSAAPDQPQHF.

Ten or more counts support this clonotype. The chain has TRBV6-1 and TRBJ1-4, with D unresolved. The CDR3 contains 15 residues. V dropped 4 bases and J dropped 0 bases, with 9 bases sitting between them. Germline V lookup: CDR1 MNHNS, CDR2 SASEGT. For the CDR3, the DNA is TGTGCCAGCAGTGTCGGCCTTGCAACTAATGAAAAACTGTTTTTT. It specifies CASSVGLATNEKLFF.

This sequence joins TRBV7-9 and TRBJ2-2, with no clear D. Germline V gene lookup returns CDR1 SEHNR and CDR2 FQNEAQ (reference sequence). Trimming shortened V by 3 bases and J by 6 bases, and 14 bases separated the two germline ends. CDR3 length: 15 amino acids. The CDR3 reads CASSFSRARAGELFF. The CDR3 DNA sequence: TGTGCCAGCAGCTTTTCTAGGGCTCGCGCCGGGGAGCTGTTTTTT.

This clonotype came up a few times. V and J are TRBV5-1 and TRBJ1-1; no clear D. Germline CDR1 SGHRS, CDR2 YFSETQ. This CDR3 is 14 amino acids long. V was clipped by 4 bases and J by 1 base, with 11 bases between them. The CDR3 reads CASSRVSPNTEAFF. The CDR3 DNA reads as TGCGCCAGCAGCCGAGTATCGCCGAACACTGAAGCTTTCTTT.

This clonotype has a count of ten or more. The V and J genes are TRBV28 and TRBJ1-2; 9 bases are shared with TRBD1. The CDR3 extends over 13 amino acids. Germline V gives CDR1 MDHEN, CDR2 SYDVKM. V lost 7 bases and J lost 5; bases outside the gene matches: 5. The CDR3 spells CASTTGGRYGYTF. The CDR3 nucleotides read TGTGCCAGCACTACAGGGGGCAGATATGGCTACACCTTC.

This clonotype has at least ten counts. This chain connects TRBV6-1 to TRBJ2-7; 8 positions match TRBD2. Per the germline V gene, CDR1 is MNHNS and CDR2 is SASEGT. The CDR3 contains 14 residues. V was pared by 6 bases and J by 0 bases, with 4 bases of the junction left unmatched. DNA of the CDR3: TGTGCCAGCAGGCTACTAGCGGACTCCTACGAGCAGTACTTC. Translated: CASRLLADSYEQYF.

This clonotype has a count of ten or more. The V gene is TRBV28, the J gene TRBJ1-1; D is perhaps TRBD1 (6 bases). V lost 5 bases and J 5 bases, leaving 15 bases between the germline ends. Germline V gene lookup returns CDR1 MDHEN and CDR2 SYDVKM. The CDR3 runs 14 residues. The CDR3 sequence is CASSTGTPTTEAFF. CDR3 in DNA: TGTGCCAGCAGTACCGGGACACCAACGACTGAAGCTTTCTTT.

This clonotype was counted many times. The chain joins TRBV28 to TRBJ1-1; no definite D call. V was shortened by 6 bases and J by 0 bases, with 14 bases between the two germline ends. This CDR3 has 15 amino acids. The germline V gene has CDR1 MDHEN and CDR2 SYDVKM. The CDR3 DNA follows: TGTGCCAGCAGCAAACGGCGGATGATGAACACTGAAGCTTTCTTT. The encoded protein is CASSKRRMMNTEAFF.

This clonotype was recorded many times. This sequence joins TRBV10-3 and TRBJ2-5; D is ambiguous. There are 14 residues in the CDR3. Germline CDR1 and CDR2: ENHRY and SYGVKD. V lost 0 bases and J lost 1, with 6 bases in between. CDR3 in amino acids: CAISESNSQETQYF. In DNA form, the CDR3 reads TGTGCCATCAGTGAGTCGAACAGCCAAGAGACCCAGTACTTC.

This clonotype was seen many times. CDR3 DNA sequence: TGCAGCGTTGTGGGCGGGGGAGCTTTCTTT. Residues: CSVVGGGAFF. The J gene is TRBJ1-1, the V gene TRBV29-1; D may be TRBD1 (5 bases). The germline CDR1 and CDR2 sequences are SQVTM and ANQGSEA. The CDR3 totals 10 residues. Trimming cost V 4 bases and J 10 bases, with 10 bases left between them.

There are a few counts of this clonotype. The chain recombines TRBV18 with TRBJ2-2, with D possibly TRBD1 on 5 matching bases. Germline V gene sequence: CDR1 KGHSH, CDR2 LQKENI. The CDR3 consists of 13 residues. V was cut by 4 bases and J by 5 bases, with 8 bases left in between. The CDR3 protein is CASSRQGTGELFF. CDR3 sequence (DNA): TGTGCCAGCTCACGCCAGGGAACCGGGGAGCTGTTTTTT. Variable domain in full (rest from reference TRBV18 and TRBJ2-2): NAGVMQNPRHLVRRRGQEARLRCSPMKGHSHVYWYRQLPEEGLKFMVYLQKENIIDESGMPKERFSAEFPKEGPSILRIQQVVRGDSAAYFCASSRQGTGELFFGEGSRLTVL.

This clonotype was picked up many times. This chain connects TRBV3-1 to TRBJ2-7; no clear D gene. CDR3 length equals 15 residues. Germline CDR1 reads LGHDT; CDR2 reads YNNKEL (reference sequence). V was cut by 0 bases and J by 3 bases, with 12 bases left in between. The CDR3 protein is CASSQEVTTHYEQYF. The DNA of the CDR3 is TGTGCCAGCAGCCAAGAGGTTACTACTCACTACGAGCAGTACTTC.

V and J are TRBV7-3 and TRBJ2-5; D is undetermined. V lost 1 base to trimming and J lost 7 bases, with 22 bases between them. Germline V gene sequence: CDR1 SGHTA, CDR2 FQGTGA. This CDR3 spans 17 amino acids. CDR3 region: CASSLSPLASSTGTQYF. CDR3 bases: TGTGCCAGCAGCTTAAGCCCGCTCGCCTCTTCTACGGGGACCCAGTACTTC.

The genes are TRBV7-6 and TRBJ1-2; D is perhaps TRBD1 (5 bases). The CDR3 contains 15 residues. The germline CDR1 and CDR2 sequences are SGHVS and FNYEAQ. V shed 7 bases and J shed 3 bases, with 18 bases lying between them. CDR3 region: CASNFARDGDYGYTF. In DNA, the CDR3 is TGTGCCAGCAACTTCGCCCGGGACGGAGACTATGGCTACACCTTC.

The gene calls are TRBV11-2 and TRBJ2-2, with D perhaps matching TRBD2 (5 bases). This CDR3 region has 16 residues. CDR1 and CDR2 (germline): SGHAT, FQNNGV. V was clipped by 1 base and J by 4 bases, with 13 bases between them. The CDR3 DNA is TGTGCCAGCAGCTTAGCGATAGCCGGAGGCACCGGGGAGCTGTTTTTT. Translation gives CASSLAIAGGTGELFF.

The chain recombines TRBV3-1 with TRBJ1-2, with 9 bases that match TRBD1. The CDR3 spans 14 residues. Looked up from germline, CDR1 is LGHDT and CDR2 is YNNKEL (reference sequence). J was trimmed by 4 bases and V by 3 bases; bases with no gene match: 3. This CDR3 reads CASSHQTGGYGYTF. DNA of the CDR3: TGTGCCAGCAGCCACCAGACAGGGGGCTATGGCTACACCTTC.